This TCR beta chain was identified during a study of CD8 T cells in Susac syndrome. Germline values: CDR1 MNHEY, CDR2 SVGAGI. Trimming removed 10 bases at V and 3 bases at J, with 15 bases between. The CDR3 length is 13 residues. CD8+ and CD4+ T cells from blood underwent TCR beta sequencing. In contrast to the negatively isolated CD8+ and CD4+ T cells, TEMRA cells were FACS-enriched. Roughly 0.45 to 1 ug RNA was reverse transcribed with random hexamers. The immunoSEQ assay covered 54 Vbeta and 13 Jbeta segments for CDR3. TCRdb used MiXCR to reprocess the immunoSEQ multiplex PCR reads, holding one entry per CDR3 protein. Of 200,000 to 250,000 distinct CDR3 sequences in the sample, around 95% were seen once.

V gene TRBV6-5 combines with J gene TRBJ1-2; maybe TRBD1 (6 bases). Material: CD4+ T cells from PBMCs. The receptor was isolated from a human donor with multiple sclerosis. The CDR3 loop reads CATSGGAHYGYTF. CDR3 DNA: TGTGCCACCTCCGGGGGCGCCCACTATGGCTACACCTTC.